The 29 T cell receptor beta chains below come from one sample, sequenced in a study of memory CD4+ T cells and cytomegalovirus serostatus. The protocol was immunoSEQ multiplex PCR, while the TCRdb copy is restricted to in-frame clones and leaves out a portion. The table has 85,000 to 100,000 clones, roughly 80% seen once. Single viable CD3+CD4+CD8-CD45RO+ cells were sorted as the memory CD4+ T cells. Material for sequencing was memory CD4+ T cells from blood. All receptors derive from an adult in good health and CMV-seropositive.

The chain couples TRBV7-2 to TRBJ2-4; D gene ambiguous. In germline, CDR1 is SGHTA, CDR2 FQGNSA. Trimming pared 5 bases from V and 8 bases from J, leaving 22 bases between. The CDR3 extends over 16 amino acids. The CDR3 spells CASSLARRTMGDIQYF. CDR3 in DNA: TGTGCCAGCAGCCTTGCACGAAGGACCATGGGCGACATTCAGTACTTC.

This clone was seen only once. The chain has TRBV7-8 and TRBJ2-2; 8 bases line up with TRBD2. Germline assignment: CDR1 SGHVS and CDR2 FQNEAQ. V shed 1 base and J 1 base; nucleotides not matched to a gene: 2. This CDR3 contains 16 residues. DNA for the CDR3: TGTGCCAGCAGCTTAGGGACTAGCTGGAACACCGGGGAGCTGTTTTTT. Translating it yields CASSLGTSWNTGELFF. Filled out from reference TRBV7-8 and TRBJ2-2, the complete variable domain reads GAGVSQSPRYKVAKRGQDVALRCDPISGHVSLFWYQQALGQGPEFLTYFQNEAQLDKSGLPSDRFFAERPEGSVSTLKIQRTQQEDSAVYLCASSLGTSWNTGELFFGEGSRLTVL.

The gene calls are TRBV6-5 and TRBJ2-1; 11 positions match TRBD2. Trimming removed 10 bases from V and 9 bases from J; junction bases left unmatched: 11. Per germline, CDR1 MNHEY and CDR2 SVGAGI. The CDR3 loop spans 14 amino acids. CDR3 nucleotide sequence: TGTGCCACCTTAGCGGGAGGGCCGGTGGGTGAGCAGTTCTTC. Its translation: CATLAGGPVGEQFF.

CDR3 residues: CASTLRQGNGYTF. The CDR3 region has the DNA TGTGCCAGTACCCTCCGACAGGGGAATGGCTACACCTTC. This rearrangement joins TRBV19 to TRBJ1-2; 8 bases are shared with TRBD1. Per the germline V gene, CDR1 is LNHDA and CDR2 is SQIVND (reference sequence). The V and J ends lost 7 bases and 6 bases, in that order; junction bases with no gene match: 7. The CDR3 has 13 amino acids.

The DNA of the CDR3 is TGCAGCGTTCGATGGATGATGAACACTGAAGCTTTCTTT. Translation gives CSVRWMMNTEAFF. V and J are TRBV29-1 and TRBJ1-1; no definite D call. V lost 5 bases and J 0 bases, leaving 10 bases between the germline ends. The germline gives CDR1 SQVTM, CDR2 ANQGSEA. The CDR3 is made up of 13 amino acids.

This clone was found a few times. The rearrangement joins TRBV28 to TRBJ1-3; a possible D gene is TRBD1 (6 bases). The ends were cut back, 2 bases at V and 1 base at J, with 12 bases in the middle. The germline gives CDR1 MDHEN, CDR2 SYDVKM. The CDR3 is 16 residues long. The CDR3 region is CASSLAGRGSGNTIYF. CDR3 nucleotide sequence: TGTGCCAGCAGTTTAGCGGGGAGGGGGTCTGGAAACACCATATATTTT.

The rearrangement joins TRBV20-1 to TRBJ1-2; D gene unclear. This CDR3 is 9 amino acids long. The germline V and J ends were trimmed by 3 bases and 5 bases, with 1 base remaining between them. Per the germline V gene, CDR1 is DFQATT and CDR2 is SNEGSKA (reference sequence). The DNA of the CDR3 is TGCAGTGCTAGTTATGGCTACACCTTC. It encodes CSASYGYTF.

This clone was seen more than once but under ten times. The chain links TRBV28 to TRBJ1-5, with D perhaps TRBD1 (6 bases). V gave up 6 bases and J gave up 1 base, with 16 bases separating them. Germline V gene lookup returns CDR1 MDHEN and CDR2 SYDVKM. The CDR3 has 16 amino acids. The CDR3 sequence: CASSRYRVSSNQPQHF. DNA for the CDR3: TGTGCCAGCAGCCGTTACAGGGTTTCAAGCAATCAGCCCCAGCATTTT.

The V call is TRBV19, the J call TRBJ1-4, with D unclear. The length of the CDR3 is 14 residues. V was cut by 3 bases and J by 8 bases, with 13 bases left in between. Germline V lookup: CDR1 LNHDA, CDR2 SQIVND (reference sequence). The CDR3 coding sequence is TGTGCCAGTAGTATGGGAGGTGGAAGAGAAAAACTGTTTTTT. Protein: CASSMGGGREKLFF. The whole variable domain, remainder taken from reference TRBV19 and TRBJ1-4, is DGGITQSPKYLFRKEGQNVTLSCEQNLNHDAMYWYRQDPGQGLRLIYYSQIVNDFQKGDIAEGYSVSREKKESFPLTVTSAQKNPTAFYLCASSMGGGREKLFFGSGTQLSVL.

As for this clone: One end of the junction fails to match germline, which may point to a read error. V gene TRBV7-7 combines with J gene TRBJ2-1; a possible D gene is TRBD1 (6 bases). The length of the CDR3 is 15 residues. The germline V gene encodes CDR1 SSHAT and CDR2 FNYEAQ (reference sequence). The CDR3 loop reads CASSYRDTAYNEQFF. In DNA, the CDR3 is TGTGCTAGCAGCTACCGGGACACAGCATACAATGAGCAGTTCTTC. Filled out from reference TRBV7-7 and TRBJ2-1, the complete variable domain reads GAGVSQSPRYKVTKRGQDVTLRCDPISSHATLYWYQQALGQGPEFLTYFNYEAQPDKSGLPSDRFSAERPEGSISTLTIQRTEQRDSAMYRCASSYRDTAYNEQFFGPGTRLTVL.

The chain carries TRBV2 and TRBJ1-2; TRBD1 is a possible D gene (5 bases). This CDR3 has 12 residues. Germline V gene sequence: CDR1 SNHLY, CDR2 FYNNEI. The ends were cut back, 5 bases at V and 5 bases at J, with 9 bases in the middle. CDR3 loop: CASSRQTYGYTF. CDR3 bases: TGTGCCAGCAGTCGACAGACGTATGGCTACACCTTC.

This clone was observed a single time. The CDR3 sequence: CASSPGTGYVGGYTF. CDR3 DNA: TGTGCCAGCAGCCCCGGGACAGGGTACGTCGGCGGCTACACCTTC. J is TRBJ1-2 and V is TRBV9; 9 bases fit TRBD1. This CDR3 has 15 residues. Germline trimming cut 4 bases from V and 8 bases from J; bases unmatched to any gene: 12. Germline CDR1 and CDR2: SGDLS and YYNGEE.

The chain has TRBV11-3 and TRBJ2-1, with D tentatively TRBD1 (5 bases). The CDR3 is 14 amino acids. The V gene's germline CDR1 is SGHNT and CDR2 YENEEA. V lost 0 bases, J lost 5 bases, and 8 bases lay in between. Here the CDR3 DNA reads TGTGCCAGCAGCTTAGAAGACAGCCACAATGAGCAGTTCTTC. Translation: CASSLEDSHNEQFF.

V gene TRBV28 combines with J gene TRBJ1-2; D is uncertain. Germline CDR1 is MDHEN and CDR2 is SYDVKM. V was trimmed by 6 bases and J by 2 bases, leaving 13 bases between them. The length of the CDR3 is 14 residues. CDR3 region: CASSGARANYGYTF. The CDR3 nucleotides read TGTGCCAGCAGCGGCGCGCGAGCGAACTATGGCTACACCTTC.

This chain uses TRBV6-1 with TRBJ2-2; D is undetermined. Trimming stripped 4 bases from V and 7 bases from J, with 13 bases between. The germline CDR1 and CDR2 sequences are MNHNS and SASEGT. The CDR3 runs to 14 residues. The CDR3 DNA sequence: TGTGCCAGCAGTGTAACGGAAACTGGCGGGGAGCTGTTTTTT. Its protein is CASSVTETGGELFF.

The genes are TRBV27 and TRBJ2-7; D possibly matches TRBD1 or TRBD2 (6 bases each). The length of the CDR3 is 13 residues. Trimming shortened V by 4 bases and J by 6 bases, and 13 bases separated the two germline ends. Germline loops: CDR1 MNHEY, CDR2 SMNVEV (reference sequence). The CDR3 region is CASSSPQGGEQYF. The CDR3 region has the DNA TGTGCCAGCAGTTCTCCACAGGGAGGCGAGCAGTACTTC.

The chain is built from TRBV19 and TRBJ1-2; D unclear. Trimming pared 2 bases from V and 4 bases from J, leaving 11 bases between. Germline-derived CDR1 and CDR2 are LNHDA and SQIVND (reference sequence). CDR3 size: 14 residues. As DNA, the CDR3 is TGTGCCAGTAGTATAAATAGAGGGAGCTATGGCTACACCTTC. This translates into CASSINRGSYGYTF. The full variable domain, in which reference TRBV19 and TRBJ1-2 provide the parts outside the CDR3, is DGGITQSPKYLFRKEGQNVTLSCEQNLNHDAMYWYRQDPGQGLRLIYYSQIVNDFQKGDIAEGYSVSREKKESFPLTVTSAQKNPTAFYLCASSINRGSYGYTFGSGTRLTVV.

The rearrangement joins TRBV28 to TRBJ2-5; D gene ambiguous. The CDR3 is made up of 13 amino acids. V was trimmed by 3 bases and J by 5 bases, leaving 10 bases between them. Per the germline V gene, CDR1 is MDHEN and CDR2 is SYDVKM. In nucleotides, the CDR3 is TGTGCCAGCAGTTTCCCCAGCGAGGAGACCCAGTACTTC. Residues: CASSFPSEETQYF.

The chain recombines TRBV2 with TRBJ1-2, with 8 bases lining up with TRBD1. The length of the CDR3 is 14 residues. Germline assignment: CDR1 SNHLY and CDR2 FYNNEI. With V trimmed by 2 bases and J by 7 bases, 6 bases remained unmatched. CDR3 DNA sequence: TGTGCCAGCAGTGAACAAACAACAGGGGGTGGCTACACCTTC. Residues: CASSEQTTGGGYTF. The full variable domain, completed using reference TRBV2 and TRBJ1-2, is EPEVTQTPSHQVTQMGQEVILRCVPISNHLYFYWYRQILGQKVEFLVSFYNNEISEKSEIFDDQFSVERPDGSNFTLKIRSTKLEDSAMYFCASSEQTTGGGYTFGSGTRLTVV.

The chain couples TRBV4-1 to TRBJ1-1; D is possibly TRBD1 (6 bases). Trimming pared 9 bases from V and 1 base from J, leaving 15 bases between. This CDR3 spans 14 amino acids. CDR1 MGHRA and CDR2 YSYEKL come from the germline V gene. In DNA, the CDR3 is TGCGCCAGTAAGCCAGGGGATGGGAACACTGAAGCTTTCTTT. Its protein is CASKPGDGNTEAFF.

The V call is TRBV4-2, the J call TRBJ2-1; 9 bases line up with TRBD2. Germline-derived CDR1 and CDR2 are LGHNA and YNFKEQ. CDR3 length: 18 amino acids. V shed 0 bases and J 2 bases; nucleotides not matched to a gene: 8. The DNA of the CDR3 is TGTGCCAGCAGCCAAGAAGGTAGCCTAGCGGGAACCTACAATGAGCAGTTCTTC. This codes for CASSQEGSLAGTYNEQFF.

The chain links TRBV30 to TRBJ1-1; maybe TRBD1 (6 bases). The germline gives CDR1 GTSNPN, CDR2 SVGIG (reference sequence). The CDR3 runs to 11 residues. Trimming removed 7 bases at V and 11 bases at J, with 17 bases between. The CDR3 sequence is CAYTQGLLAFF. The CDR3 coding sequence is TGTGCCTATACACAGGGACTGCTTGCTTTCTTT.

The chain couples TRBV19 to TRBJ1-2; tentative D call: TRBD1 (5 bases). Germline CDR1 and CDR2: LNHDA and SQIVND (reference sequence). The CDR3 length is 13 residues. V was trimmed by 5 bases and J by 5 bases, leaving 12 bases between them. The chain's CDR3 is CASSAQGIYGYTF. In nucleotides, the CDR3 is TGTGCCAGTAGTGCGCAGGGAATTTATGGCTACACCTTC.

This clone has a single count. The CDR3 DNA reads TGTGCCAGCAGTATATCCCAGAAAGAGCAGTACTTC. It encodes CASSISQKEQYF. The chain uses TRBV28 and TRBJ2-7, with no clear D. This CDR3 has 12 amino acids. CDR1 is MDHEN, CDR2 SYDVKM, per germline. V lost 5 bases and J 7 bases, leaving 12 bases between the germline ends.

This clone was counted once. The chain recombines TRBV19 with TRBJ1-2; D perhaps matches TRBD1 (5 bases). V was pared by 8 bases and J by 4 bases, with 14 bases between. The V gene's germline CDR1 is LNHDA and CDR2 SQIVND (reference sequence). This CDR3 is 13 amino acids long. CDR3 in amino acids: CASVPGASYGYTF. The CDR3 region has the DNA TGTGCCAGTGTCCCCGGGGCCAGCTATGGCTACACCTTC.

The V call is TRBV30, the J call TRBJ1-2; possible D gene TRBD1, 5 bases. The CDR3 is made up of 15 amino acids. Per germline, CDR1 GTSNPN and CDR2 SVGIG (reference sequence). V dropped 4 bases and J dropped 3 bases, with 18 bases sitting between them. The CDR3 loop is CAWKGPGAADYGYTF. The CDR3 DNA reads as TGTGCCTGGAAAGGTCCTGGGGCAGCTGACTATGGCTACACCTTC.

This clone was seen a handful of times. The DNA for the CDR3 is TGTGCCAGCAGCTGGGGCACGGATGGCTACACCTTC. It translates to CASSWGTDGYTF. This chain connects TRBV5-6 to TRBJ1-2; tentatively, D is TRBD1 (5 bases). From germline, CDR1 is SGHDT and CDR2 YYEEEE. The CDR3 length is 12 residues. Trimming shortened V by 3 bases and J by 6 bases, and 9 bases separated the two germline ends.

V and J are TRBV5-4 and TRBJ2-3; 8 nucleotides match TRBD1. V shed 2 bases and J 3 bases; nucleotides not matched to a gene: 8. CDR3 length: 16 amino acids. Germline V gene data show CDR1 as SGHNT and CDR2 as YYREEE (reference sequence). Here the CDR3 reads CASSFSSDRATDTQYF. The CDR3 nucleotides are TGTGCCAGCAGCTTTAGCTCGGACAGGGCAACAGATACGCAGTATTTT.

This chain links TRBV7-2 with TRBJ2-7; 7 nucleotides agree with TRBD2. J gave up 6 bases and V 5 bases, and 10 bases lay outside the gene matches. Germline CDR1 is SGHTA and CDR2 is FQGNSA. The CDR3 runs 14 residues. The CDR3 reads CASSGGGSRGEQYF. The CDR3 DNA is TGTGCCAGCAGCGGCGGCGGGAGTAGGGGCGAGCAGTACTTC.